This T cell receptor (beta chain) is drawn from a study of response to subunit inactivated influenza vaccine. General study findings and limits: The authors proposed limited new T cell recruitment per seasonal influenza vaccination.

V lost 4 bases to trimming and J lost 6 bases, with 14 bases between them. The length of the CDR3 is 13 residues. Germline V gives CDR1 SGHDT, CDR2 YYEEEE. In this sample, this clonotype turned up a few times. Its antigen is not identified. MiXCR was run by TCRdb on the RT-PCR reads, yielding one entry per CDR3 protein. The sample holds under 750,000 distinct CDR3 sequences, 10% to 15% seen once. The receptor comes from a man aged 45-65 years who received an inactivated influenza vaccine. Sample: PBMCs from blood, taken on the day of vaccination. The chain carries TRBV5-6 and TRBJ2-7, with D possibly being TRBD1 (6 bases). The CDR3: CASSLDRYSEQYF. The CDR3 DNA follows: TGTGCCAGCAGCCTCGACAGGTACTCCGAGCAGTACTTC.